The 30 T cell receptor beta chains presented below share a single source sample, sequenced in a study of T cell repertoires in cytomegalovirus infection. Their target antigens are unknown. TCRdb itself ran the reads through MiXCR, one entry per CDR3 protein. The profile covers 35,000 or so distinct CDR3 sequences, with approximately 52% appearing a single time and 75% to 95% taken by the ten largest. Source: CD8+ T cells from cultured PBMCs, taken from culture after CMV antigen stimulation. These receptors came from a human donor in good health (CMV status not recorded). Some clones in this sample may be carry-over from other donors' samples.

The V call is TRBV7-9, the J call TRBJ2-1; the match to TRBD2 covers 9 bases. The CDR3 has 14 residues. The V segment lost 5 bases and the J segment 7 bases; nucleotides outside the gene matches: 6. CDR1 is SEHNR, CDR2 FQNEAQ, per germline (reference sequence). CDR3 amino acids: CASSDSGRENEQFF. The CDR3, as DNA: TGTGCCAGCAGCGATAGCGGGAGAGAGAATGAGCAGTTCTTC. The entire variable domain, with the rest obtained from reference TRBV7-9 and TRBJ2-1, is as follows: DTGVSQNPRHKITKRGQNVTFRCDPISEHNRLYWYRQTLGQGPEFLTYFQNEAQLEKSRLLSDRFSAERPKGSFSTLEIQRTEQGDSAMYLCASSDSGRENEQFFGPGTRLTVL.

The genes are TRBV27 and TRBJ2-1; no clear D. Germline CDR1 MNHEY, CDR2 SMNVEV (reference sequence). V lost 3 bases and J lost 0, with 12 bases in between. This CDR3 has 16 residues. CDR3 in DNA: TGTGCCAGCAGTTTTCTCTTTCAGAGCTCCTACAATGAGCAGTTCTTC. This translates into CASSFLFQSSYNEQFF.

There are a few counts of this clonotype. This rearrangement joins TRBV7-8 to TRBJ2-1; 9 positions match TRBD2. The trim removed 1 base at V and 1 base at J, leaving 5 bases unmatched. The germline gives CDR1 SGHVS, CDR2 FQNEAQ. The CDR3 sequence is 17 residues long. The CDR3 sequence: CASSLGSLAGSYNEQFF. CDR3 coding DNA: TGTGCCAGCAGCTTAGGCAGCCTAGCGGGATCCTACAATGAGCAGTTCTTC.

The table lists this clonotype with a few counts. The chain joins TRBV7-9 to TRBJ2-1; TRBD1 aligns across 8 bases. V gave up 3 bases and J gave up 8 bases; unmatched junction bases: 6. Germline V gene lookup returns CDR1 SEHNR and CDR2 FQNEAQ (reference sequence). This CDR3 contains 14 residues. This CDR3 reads CASSLGQASDEQFF. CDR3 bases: TGTGCCAGCAGCTTGGGACAGGCTAGCGATGAGCAGTTCTTC. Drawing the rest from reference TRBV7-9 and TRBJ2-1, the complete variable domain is DTGVSQNPRHKITKRGQNVTFRCDPISEHNRLYWYRQTLGQGPEFLTYFQNEAQLEKSRLLSDRFSAERPKGSFSTLEIQRTEQGDSAMYLCASSLGQASDEQFFGPGTRLTVL.

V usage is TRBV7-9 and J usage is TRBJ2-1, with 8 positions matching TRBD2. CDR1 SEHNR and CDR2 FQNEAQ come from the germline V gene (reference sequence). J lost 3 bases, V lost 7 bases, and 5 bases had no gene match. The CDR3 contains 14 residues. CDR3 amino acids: CASKGTRLYNEQFF. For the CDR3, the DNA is TGTGCCAGCAAGGGGACTAGGCTCTACAATGAGCAGTTCTTC.

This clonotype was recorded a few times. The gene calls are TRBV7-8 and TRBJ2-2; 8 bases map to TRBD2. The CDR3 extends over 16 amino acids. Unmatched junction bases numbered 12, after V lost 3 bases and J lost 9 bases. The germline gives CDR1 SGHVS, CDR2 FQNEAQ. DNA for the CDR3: TGTGCCAGCAGCTTGAGCGGACTAGCATATGTCTGGGAGCTGTTTTTT. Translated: CASSLSGLAYVWELFF.

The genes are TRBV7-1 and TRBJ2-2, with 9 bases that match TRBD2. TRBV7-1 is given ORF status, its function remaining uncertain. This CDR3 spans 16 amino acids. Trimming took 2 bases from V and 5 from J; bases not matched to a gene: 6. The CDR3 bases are TGTGCCAGCAGCTCAAGACTAGCGGCGGCAACCGGGGAGCTGTTTTTT. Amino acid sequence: CASSSRLAAATGELFF.

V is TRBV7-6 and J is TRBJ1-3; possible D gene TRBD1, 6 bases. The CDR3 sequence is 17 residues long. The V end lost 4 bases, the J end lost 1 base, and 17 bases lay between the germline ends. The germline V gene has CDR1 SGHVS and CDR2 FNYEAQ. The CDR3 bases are TGTGCCAGCAGCTCGGGGGGGCAGGGGACTTCTGGAAACACCATATATTTT. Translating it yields CASSSGGQGTSGNTIYF.

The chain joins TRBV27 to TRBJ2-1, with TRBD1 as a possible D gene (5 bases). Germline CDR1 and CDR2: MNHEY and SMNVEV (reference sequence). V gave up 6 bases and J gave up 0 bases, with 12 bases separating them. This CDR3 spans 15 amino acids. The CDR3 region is CASSPTDFSYNEQFF. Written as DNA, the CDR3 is TGTGCCAGCAGCCCGACAGACTTCTCCTACAATGAGCAGTTCTTC.

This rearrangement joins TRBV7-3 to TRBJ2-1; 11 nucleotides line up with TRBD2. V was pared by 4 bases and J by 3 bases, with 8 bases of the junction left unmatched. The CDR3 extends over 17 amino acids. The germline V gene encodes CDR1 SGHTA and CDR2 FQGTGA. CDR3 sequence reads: CASSYLAGGTNYNEQFF. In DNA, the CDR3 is TGTGCCAGCAGCTATCTAGCGGGGGGAACTAACTACAATGAGCAGTTCTTC.

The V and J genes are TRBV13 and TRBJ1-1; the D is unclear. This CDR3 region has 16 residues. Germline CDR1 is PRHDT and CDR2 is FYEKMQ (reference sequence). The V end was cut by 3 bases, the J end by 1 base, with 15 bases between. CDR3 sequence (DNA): TGTGCCAGCAGCTTTCAACCGGGATCGGCGAACACTGAAGCTTTCTTT. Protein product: CASSFQPGSANTEAFF.

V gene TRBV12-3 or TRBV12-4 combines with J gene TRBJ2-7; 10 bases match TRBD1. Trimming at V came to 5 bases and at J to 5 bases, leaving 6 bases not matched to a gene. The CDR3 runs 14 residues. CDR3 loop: CASSLRQGADEQYF. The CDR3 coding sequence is TGTGCCAGCAGTCTCCGACAGGGGGCTGACGAGCAGTACTTC.

In DNA form, the CDR3 reads TGTGCCAGCAGCGCATCCAGGGGGCGGGGTGGTAGCAATCAGCCCCAGCATTTT. Protein: CASSASRGRGGSNQPQHF. The V call is TRBV7-9, the J call TRBJ1-5, with TRBD1 matching 8 bases. Germline V lookup: CDR1 SEHNR, CDR2 FQNEAQ (reference sequence). J was trimmed by 0 bases and V by 5 bases; bases with no gene match: 12. The CDR3 sequence is 18 residues long.

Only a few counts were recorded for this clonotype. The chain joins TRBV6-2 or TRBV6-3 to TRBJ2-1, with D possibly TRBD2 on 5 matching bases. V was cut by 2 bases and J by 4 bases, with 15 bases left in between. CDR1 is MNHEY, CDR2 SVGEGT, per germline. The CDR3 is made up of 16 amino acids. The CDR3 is CASSYSLAPGYNEQFF. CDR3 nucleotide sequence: TGTGCCAGCAGTTACAGCTTAGCCCCGGGGTACAATGAGCAGTTCTTC.

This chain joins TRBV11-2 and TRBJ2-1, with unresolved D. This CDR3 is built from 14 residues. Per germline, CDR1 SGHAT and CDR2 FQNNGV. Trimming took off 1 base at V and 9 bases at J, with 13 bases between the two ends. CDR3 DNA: TGTGCCAGCAGCTTAGCAGTCGGCCCGGGTGAGCAGTTCTTC. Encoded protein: CASSLAVGPGEQFF.

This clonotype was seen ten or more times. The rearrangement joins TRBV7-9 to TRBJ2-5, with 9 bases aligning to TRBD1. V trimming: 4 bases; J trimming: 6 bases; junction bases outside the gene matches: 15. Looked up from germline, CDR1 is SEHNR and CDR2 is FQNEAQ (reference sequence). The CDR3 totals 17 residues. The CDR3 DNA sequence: TGTGCCAGCAGCTCCAGCGGGACAGGGATTCGGGAGAAGACCCAGTACTTC. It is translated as CASSSSGTGIREKTQYF.

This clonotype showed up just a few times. For the CDR3, the DNA is TGTGCCAGCAGCCAAGTCTCAACGGGAGTGAACTACGAGCAGTACTTC. Protein: CASSQVSTGVNYEQYF. The chain joins TRBV4-2 to TRBJ2-7, with D possibly being TRBD2 (6 bases). The CDR3 loop spans 16 amino acids. Germline V lookup: CDR1 LGHNA, CDR2 YNFKEQ. The V end lost 1 base, the J end lost 3 bases, and 16 bases lay between the germline ends.

In nucleotides, the CDR3 is TGTGCCAGCCCAATTCTGACTACAAAGGAAGCTTTCTTT. Its translation is CASPILTTKEAFF. The chain employs TRBV7-6 and TRBJ1-1, with D unclear. Germline assignment: CDR1 SGHVS and CDR2 FNYEAQ. The CDR3 extends over 13 amino acids. V lost 8 bases to trimming and J lost 8 bases, with 18 bases between them.

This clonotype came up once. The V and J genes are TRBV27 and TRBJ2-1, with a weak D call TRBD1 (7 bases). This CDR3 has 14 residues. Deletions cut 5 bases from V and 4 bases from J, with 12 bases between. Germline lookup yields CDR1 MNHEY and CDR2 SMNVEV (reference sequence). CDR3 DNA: TGTGCCAGCAGTGGCCAGGGGGGATACAATGAGCAGTTCTTC. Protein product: CASSGQGGYNEQFF.

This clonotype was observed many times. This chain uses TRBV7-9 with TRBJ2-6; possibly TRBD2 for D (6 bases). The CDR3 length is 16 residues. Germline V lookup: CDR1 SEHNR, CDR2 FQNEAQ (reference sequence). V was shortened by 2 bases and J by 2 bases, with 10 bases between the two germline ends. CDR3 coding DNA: TGTGCCAGCAGCTTATTGGAGGGTGCTGGGGCCAACGTCCTGACTTTC. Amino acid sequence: CASSLLEGAGANVLTF.

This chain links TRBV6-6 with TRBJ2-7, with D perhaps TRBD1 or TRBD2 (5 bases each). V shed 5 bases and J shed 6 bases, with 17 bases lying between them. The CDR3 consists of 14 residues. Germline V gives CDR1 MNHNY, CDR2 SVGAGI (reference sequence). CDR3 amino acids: CASSDQGGLREQYF. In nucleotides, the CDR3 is TGTGCCAGCAGTGACCAGGGTGGACTTCGCGAGCAGTACTTC.

The CDR3 sequence: CSARDPDGLAGEETQYF. The DNA of the CDR3 is TGCAGTGCTAGAGACCCCGATGGACTAGCGGGAGAAGAGACCCAGTACTTC. V and J are TRBV20-1 and TRBJ2-5, with 13 bases aligning to TRBD2. Germline V gene sequence: CDR1 DFQATT, CDR2 SNEGSKA (reference sequence). The CDR3 is 17 amino acids. The trim removed 0 bases at V and 3 bases at J, leaving 7 bases unmatched.

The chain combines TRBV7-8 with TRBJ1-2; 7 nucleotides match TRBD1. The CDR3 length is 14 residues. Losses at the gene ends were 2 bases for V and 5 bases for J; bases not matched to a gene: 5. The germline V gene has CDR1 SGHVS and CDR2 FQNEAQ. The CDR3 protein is CASSLMSRGYGYTF. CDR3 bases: TGTGCCAGCAGCTTAATGAGCAGGGGGTATGGCTACACCTTC.

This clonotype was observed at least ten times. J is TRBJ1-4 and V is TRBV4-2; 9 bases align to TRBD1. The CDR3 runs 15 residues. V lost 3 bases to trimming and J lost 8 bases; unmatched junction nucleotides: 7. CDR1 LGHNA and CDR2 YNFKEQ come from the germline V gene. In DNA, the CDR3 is TGTGCCAGCAGCCAGGGGACAGGGTTACGGGAAAAACTGTTTTTT. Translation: CASSQGTGLREKLFF.

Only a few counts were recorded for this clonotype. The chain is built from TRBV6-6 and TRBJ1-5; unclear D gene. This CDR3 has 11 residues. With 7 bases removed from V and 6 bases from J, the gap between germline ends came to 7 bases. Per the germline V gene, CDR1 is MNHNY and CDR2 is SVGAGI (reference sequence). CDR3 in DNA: TGTGCCAGCAACGACGGTCAGCCCCAGCATTTT. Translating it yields CASNDGQPQHF.

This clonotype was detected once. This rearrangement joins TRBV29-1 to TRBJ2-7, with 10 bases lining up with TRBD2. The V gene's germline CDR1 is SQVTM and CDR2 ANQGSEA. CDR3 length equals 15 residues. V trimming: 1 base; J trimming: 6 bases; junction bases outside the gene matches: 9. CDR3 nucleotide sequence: TGCAGCGTTGAAGTGGGGAGCGGGAGGGCCGCCGAGCAGTACTTC. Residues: CSVEVGSGRAAEQYF.

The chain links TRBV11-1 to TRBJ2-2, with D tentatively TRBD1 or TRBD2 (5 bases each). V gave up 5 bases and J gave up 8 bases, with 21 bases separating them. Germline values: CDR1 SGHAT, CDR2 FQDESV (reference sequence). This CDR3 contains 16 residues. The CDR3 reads CASSPTGDLPNGELFF. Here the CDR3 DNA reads TGTGCCAGCAGCCCCACCGGGGACCTCCCGAATGGGGAGCTGTTTTTT.

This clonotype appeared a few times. CDR3 nucleotide sequence: TGTGCCAGCAGCTTGGGACTAGCGGGAGGGCAAGAGACCCAGTACTTC. Amino acids: CASSLGLAGGQETQYF. The chain joins TRBV7-3 to TRBJ2-5; 16 bases align to TRBD2. The CDR3 totals 16 residues. Germline V CDR1 and CDR2: SGHTA, FQGTGA. With 3 bases clipped from V and 2 bases from J, the junction kept 0 bases outside the gene matches.

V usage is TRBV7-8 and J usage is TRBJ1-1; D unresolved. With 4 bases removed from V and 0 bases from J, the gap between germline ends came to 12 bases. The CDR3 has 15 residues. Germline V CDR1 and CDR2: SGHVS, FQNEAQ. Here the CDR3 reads CASSWVRNMNTEAFF. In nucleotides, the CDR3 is TGTGCCAGCAGCTGGGTTAGGAATATGAACACTGAAGCTTTCTTT.

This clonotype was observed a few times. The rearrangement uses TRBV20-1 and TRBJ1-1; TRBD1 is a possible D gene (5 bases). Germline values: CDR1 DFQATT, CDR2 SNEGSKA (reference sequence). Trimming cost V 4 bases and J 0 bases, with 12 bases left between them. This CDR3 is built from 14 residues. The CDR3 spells CSAKTGALNTEAFF. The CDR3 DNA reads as TGCAGTGCTAAAACCGGGGCCTTGAACACTGAAGCTTTCTTT.